The T cell receptor beta chain under discussion was sequenced for a study of blood T cell repertoires in COVID-19. The count of this clone is one. Unmatched junction bases numbered 8, after V lost 1 base and J lost 14 bases. CDR3 length: 13 amino acids. In the original workflow: By means of reference gene primer amplification, nucleated cell counts were estimated. The table came from immunoSEQ multiplex PCR; TCRdb's copy has only in-frame clones and leaves some out. That table gives V, J and clone size, and the DNA gave D and trimming. Among some 76,000 clones listed, less than 90% were seen once. The rearrangement joins TRBV12-3 or TRBV12-4 to TRBJ2-1; 7 bases fit TRBD1. The source is an elderly man in a cohort sampled during active COVID-19. Sequenced input: peripheral blood. This CDR3 is CASSLDGTASKFF. In nucleotides, the CDR3 is TGTGCCAGCAGTTTAGACGGGACAGCTAGCAAGTTCTTC.